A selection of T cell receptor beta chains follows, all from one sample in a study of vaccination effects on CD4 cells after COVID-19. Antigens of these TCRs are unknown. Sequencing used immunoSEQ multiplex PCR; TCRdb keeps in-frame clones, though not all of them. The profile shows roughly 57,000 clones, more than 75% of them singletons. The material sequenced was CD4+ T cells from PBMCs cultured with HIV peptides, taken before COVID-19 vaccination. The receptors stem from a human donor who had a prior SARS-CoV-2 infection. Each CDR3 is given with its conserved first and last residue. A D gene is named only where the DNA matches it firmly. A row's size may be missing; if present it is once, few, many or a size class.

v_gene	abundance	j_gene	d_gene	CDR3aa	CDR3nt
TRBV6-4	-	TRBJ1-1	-	CASSPRTGGAEAFF	TGTGCCAGCAGTCCCCGGACCGGGGGGGCTGAAGCTTTCTTT
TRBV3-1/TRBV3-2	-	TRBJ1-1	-	CASSQRPGATPPEAFF	TGTGCCAGCAGCCAACGCCCAGGAGCAACCCCCCCTGAAGCTTTCTTT
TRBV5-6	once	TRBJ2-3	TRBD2	CASSPLAGGPSTDTQYF	TGTGCCAGCTCCCCTTTAGCGGGGGGGCCGAGCACAGATACGCAGTATTTT
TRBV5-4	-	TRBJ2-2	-	CASRTAIDTGELFF	TGTGCCAGCAGGACTGCGATTGACACCGGGGAGCTGTTTTTT
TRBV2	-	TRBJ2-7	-	CASSLGPAYEQYF	TGTGCCAGCAGCCTTGGACCGGCCTACGAGCAGTACTTC
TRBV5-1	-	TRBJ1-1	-	CASSLDRVNTEAFF	TGCGCCAGCAGCTTGGATAGAGTGAACACTGAAGCTTTCTTT
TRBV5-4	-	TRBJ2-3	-	CASSLQAYTQYF	TGTGCCAGCAGCTTACAGGCTTATACGCAGTATTTT
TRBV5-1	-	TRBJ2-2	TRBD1	CASSRGQANTGELFF	TGCGCCAGCAGCCGGGGACAGGCTAACACCGGGGAGCTGTTTTTT
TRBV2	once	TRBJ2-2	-	CASSVRVGTGELFF	TGTGCCAGCAGTGTGAGGGTTGGGACCGGGGAGCTGTTTTTT
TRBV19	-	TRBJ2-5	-	CASSTGRGETQYF	TGTGCCAGTAGTACAGGCAGGGGTGAGACCCAGTACTTC
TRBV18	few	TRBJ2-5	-	CASSPSVYQETQYF	TGTGCCAGCTCACCGTCGGTGTACCAAGAGACCCAGTACTTC
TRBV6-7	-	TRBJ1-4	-	CASSYWRNEKLFF	TGTGCCAGCAGTTACTGGCGGAATGAAAAACTGTTTTTT
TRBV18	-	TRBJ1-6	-	CASSPPGPSPSPLHF	TGTGCCAGCTCACCACCGGGTCCTAGCCCTTCACCCCTCCACTTT
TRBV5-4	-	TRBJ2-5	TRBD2	CASTLRGAVEAQYF	TGTGCCAGCACCTTGCGGGGGGCGGTTGAGGCCCAGTACTTC
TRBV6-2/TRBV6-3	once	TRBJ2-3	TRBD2	CASSPVGLAGVPQYF	TGTGCCAGCAGCCCAGTTGGACTAGCGGGAGTTCCGCAGTATTTT
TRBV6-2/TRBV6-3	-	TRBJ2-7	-	CASSRVSYEQYF	TGTGCCAGCAGTCGCGTCTCCTACGAGCAGTACTTC
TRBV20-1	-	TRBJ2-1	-	CSASGVGESEQFF	TGCAGTGCTAGTGGGGTCGGAGAGAGTGAGCAGTTCTTC
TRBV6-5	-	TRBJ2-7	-	CASRRTGSNEQYF	TGTGCCAGCAGGAGAACAGGGAGCAACGAGCAGTACTTC
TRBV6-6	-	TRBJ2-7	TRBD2	CASSRSSGGSPWEQYF	TGTGCCAGCAGCCGATCTAGCGGGGGTTCCCCGTGGGAGCAGTACTTC
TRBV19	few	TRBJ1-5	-	CASSVNSDQPQHF	TGTGCCAGTAGTGTAAACAGTGATCAGCCCCAGCATTTT
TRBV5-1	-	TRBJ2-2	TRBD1	CASSKGGAGTGELFF	TGCGCCAGCAGCAAAGGGGGCGCCGGCACCGGGGAGCTGTTTTTT
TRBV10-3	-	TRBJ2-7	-	CAIRPQGYEQYF	TGTGCCATCAGGCCCCAGGGCTACGAGCAGTACTTC
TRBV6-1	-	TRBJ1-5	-	CASSARTAYSNQPQHF	TGTGCCAGCAGTGCACGGACAGCTTATAGCAATCAGCCCCAGCATTTT
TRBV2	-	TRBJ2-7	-	CASRGDSGSYEQYF	TGTGCCAGCAGGGGGGACTCGGGCTCCTACGAGCAGTACTTC
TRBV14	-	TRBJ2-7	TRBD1	CASSRQGAGEQYF	TGTGCCAGCAGCCGTCAGGGGGCAGGCGAGCAGTACTTC
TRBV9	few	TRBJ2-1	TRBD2	CASSVFAGGDDEQFF	TGTGCCAGCAGCGTCTTTGCGGGAGGGGATGATGAGCAGTTCTTC
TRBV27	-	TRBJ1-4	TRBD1	CASSFPRGRSNEKLFF	TGTGCCAGCAGTTTCCCCAGGGGGCGTAGTAATGAAAAACTGTTTTTT
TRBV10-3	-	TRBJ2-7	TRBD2	CAISDFSIAGGLGEQYF	TGTGCCATCAGTGATTTTAGTATAGCGGGGGGGCTGGGAGAGCAGTACTTC
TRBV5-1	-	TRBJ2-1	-	CASSPGLRSYNEQFF	TGCGCCAGCAGCCCCGGACTCCGCTCCTACAATGAGCAGTTCTTC
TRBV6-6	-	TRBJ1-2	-	CASSFGVYGYTF	TGTGCCAGTTCCTTTGGTGTCTATGGCTACACCTTC
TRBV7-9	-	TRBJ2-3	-	CASSLAGSTDTQYF	TGTGCCAGCAGCCTCGCGGGAAGCACAGATACGCAGTATTTT
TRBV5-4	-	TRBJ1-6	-	CASRRGNSPLHF	TGTGCCAGCAGGAGGGGCAATTCACCCCTCCACTTT
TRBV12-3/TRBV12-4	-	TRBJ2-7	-	CASSLGLYEQYF	TGTGCCAGCAGTTTAGGCCTCTACGAGCAGTACTTC
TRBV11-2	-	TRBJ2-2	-	CASSLEPRVTGELFF	TGTGCCAGCAGCTTAGAACCGCGGGTGACCGGGGAGCTGTTTTTT
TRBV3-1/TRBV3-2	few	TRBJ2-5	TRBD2	CASSRLAGLGETQYF	TGTGCCAGCAGCCGACTAGCGGGATTGGGGGAGACCCAGTACTTC
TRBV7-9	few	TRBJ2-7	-	CASSSPGGTVIVYEQYF	TGTGCCAGCAGCTCCCCCGGAGGGACGGTGATTGTTTACGAGCAGTACTTC
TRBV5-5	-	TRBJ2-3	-	CASSLDRGTDTQYF	TGTGCCAGCAGCTTGGACAGGGGCACAGATACGCAGTATTTT
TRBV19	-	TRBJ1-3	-	CASIRAGPGNTIYF	TGTGCCAGTATTAGGGCAGGGCCTGGAAACACCATATATTTT
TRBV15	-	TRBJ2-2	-	CATSRDVGSNTGELFF	TGTGCCACCAGCAGAGATGTGGGATCGAACACCGGGGAGCTGTTTTTT
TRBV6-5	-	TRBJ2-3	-	CASRDTDTDTQYF	TGTGCCAGCAGGGACACTGACACAGATACGCAGTATTTT
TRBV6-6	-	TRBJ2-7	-	CARGQTDYEQYF	TGTGCCAGGGGCCAAACCGACTACGAGCAGTACTTC
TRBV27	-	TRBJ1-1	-	CASSPLNGWNTEAFF	TGTGCCAGCAGTCCTCTCAACGGATGGAACACTGAAGCTTTCTTT
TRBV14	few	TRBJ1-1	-	CASRQGVGMNTEAFF	TGTGCCAGCAGGCAGGGCGTAGGGATGAACACTGAAGCTTTCTTT